One and the same sample provided the 27 T cell receptor beta chains below, sequenced in a study of TET2 disruption in CD19-targeted CAR T cells. The assay was immunoSEQ multiplex PCR, and TCRdb's table has in-frame clones only and misses some. The table lists about 26,000 clones, with approximately 1.8% in the top ten. Treatment defined: autologous CTL019 cells: CD19 CAR with 4-1BB and CD3 zeta domains. These receptors have no known antigen. The source was CD8- CAR+ T cells sorted from cultured blood T cells, collected for CD19 CAR T cell therapy. Subset described: CD8-negative CAR-positive T cells from the infusion product. Source of these receptors: a man in his 70s with chronic lymphocytic leukemia.

On this clone itself: Coverage ceases 3 residues before the CDR3 finishes, and the germline J gene fills in the end. This chain joins TRBV3-1 (or the pseudogene TRBV3-2) and TRBJ1-2; no definite D call. The CDR3 covers 15 residues. Germline CDR1 LGHDT, CDR2 YNNKEL (reference sequence). V was pared by 1 base and J by 7 bases, with 16 bases between. CDR3 bases read: TGTGCCAGCAGCCAAGGCGGGCGACGAGTTGGTGGC. The encoded protein is CASSQGGRRVGG. The CDR3, in full, reads CASSQGGRRVGGYTF.

This clone is classed as medium-sized (0.01 to 0.1%) by frequency. The read ends 3 residues early relative to the CDR3; the germline J gene fills the gap. The chain links TRBV19 to TRBJ2-7, with a tentative D call TRBD1 (6 bases). CDR1 is LNHDA and CDR2 is SQIVND in the germline V gene (reference sequence). Trimming stripped 7 bases from V and 3 bases from J, with 13 bases between. CDR3 size: 13 residues. This CDR3 reads CASMDSNFYEQYF. Partial CDR3 DNA: TGTGCCAGTATGGACAGCAACTTCTACGAG. Variable domain in full (rest from reference TRBV19 and TRBJ2-7): DGGITQSPKYLFRKEGQNVTLSCEQNLNHDAMYWYRQDPGQGLRLIYYSQIVNDFQKGDIAEGYSVSREKKESFPLTVTSAQKNPTAFYLCASMDSNFYEQYFGPGTRLTVT.

As for this clone: The CDR3 is cut off 3 residues early in the read; its end comes from the germline J gene. Other nucleotide sequences from this sample produce the same CDR3. The chain joins TRBV7-3 to TRBJ1-2, with 7 positions matching TRBD1. The CDR3 is 16 residues long. Germline V gene lookup returns CDR1 SGHTA and CDR2 FQGTGA. The CDR3 bases that were read are TGTGCCAGCAGCTGGCGAGGGGGCGAAGGCACAGATACA. This codes for CASSWRGGEGTDT. The whole CDR3 sequence reads CASSWRGGEGTDTYTF.

Turning to this clone: The DNA ends 3 residues before the CDR3 does, and the rest of the CDR3 is filled in from the germline J gene. This rearrangement joins TRBV20-1 to TRBJ1-2, with D uncertain. The CDR3 sequence is 14 residues long. Germline values: CDR1 DFQATT, CDR2 SNEGSKA (reference sequence). Trimming removed 1 base at V and 1 base at J, with 10 bases between. CDR3 region: CSARASGSNYGYTF. The DNA read from the CDR3 is TGCAGTGCTAGAGCATCGGGGAGTAACTATGGC.

The part of the CDR3 DNA that was read is TGCAGTGCTAGAGACCCGGATCTAGCAAAGTCTAAAGAGACG. Its protein product is CSARDPDLAKSKET. The whole CDR3 protein reads CSARDPDLAKSKETQYF. V gene TRBV20-1 combines with J gene TRBJ2-3, with D perhaps matching TRBD2 (5 bases). With the read ending 3 residues before the CDR3 end, the germline J gene is used to fill in that end. Germline CDR1 and CDR2: DFQATT and SNEGSKA (reference sequence). The CDR3 has 17 amino acids.

Points on this clone: The read is 3 residues too short to cover the CDR3 end, so that end is filled in from the germline J gene. This chain links TRBV20-1 with TRBJ2-1; 8 positions match TRBD1. This CDR3 spans 19 amino acids. Germline CDR1 is DFQATT and CDR2 is SNEGSKA (reference sequence). V was pared by 5 bases and J by 3 bases, with 21 bases of the junction left unmatched. CDR3 in amino acids: CSAPKPGTGRFAFYNEQFF. The covered CDR3 bases are TGCAGTGCTCCGAAACCCGGGACAGGAAGGTTTGCCTTCTACAATGAG.

Concerning this clone: The read stops 3 residues short of the end of the CDR3; the missing end is completed from the germline J gene. The chain couples TRBV7-9 to TRBJ1-4; no definite D call. This CDR3 region has 12 residues. Germline CDR1 SEHNR, CDR2 FQNEAQ (reference sequence). V was cut by 8 bases and J by 5 bases, with 9 bases left in between. The DNA read from the CDR3 is TGTGCCAGCCGCCGGGGAAATGAAAAA. This translates into CASRRGNEK. In full, the CDR3 reads CASRRGNEKLFF.

Frequency places this clone as medium-sized. The CDR3 extends 3 residues past the end of the read, so its final part is completed from the germline J gene. The chain employs TRBV29-1 and TRBJ2-3, with 9 positions matching TRBD2. This CDR3 is 15 amino acids long. CDR1 is SQVTM, CDR2 ANQGSEA, per germline. V was pared by 1 base and J by 4 bases, with 6 bases of the junction left unmatched. The CDR3 bases that were read are TGCAGCGTTGAAGGACCTAGCGGGGAACCAGATACG. Its protein product is CSVEGPSGEPDT. The whole CDR3 sequence is CSVEGPSGEPDTQYF.

In the case of this clone: The read terminates 3 residues before the CDR3 end, so the remaining end is supplied by the germline J gene. This chain links TRBV10-3 with TRBJ1-2; tentatively, D is TRBD1 (5 bases). The CDR3 extends over 12 amino acids. Germline loops: CDR1 ENHRY, CDR2 SYGVKD. CDR3: CATTGASYDYTF. The covered CDR3 bases are TGTGCCACTACAGGTGCCTCCTACGAC.

A word on this clone: The CDR3 extends 3 residues past the end of the read, so its final part is completed from the germline J gene. The chain uses TRBV7-8 and TRBJ1-4; tentative D call: TRBD1 (5 bases). V was trimmed by 0 bases and J by 1 base, leaving 9 bases between them. CDR1 SGHVS and CDR2 FQNEAQ come from the germline V gene. The CDR3 totals 16 residues. The chain's CDR3 is CASSLALDRTNEKLFF. The part of the CDR3 DNA that was read is TGTGCCAGCAGCTTAGCACTTGACAGAACTAATGAAAAA. The whole variable domain, remainder taken from reference TRBV7-8 and TRBJ1-4, is GAGVSQSPRYKVAKRGQDVALRCDPISGHVSLFWYQQALGQGPEFLTYFQNEAQLDKSGLPSDRFFAERPEGSVSTLKIQRTQQEDSAVYLCASSLALDRTNEKLFFGSGTQLSVL.

Concerning this clone: The read comes to an end 3 residues before the CDR3 does, leaving the germline J gene to fill in the end. The V and J genes are TRBV18 and TRBJ2-4; perhaps TRBD1 as D (7 bases). CDR1 KGHSH and CDR2 LQKENI come from the germline V gene. The CDR3 spans 14 residues. CDR3 sequence reads: CASSLPGGRETQYF. Partial CDR3 DNA: TGTGCCAGCTCACTGCCAGGGGGTCGGGAGACT.

A word on this clone: Read sequence stops 3 residues before the CDR3 end, and the germline J gene provides the missing end. The rearrangement uses TRBV7-9 and TRBJ1-2; D remains ambiguous. The length of the CDR3 is 15 residues. Germline CDR1 is SEHNR and CDR2 is FQNEAQ (reference sequence). Here the CDR3 reads CASTETSGRRSDYTF. The DNA read from the CDR3 is TGTGCCAGCACAGAGACTAGCGGGCGGAGGTCTGAC.

Concerning this clone itself: With the read ending 3 residues before the CDR3 end, the germline J gene is used to fill in that end. The rearrangement uses TRBV7-8 and TRBJ1-2, with D unclear. The CDR3 extends over 15 amino acids. Germline V CDR1 and CDR2: SGHVS, FQNEAQ. The CDR3 reads CASRPSRGSGETYTF. CDR3 DNA (partial): TGTGCCAGCAGACCATCCCGGGGTTCGGGAGAGACC.

The sequenced CDR3 bases are TGTGCCAGCAGTCTTCCGGTTTACAATGAG. Protein product: CASSLPVYNE. From start to end, the CDR3 is CASSLPVYNEQFF. The chain has TRBV25-1 and TRBJ2-1; D unresolved. From the germline J gene comes the end of the CDR3, since the read stops 3 residues before it. This CDR3 region has 13 residues. Per germline, CDR1 MGHDK and CDR2 SYGVNS. Trimming stripped 5 bases from V and 4 bases from J, with 9 bases between.

Comments on this clone: The read ends 3 residues shy of where the CDR3 ends; the end is completed using the germline J gene. The V and J genes are TRBV29-1 and TRBJ1-1; 7 bases match TRBD1. The V gene's germline CDR1 is SQVTM and CDR2 ANQGSEA. CDR3 size: 13 residues. J gave up 1 base and V 8 bases, and 7 bases lay outside the gene matches. The CDR3 reads CSSQGVGNTEAFF. Incomplete CDR3 DNA: TGCAGCTCCCAGGGGGTAGGGAACACTGAA.

About this clone: With the read ending 3 residues before the CDR3 end, the germline J gene is used to fill in that end. The same CDR3 arises from other DNA sequences in this sample as well. This sequence joins TRBV29-1 and TRBJ1-3; tentatively, D is TRBD1 (5 bases). V gave up 7 bases and J gave up 2 bases, with 12 bases separating them. This CDR3 is built from 13 residues. CDR1 SQVTM and CDR2 ANQGSEA come from the germline V gene. The CDR3 sequence: CSAGGTAGNTIYF. CDR3 DNA, as far as it was read: TGCAGCGCCGGAGGGACTGCTGGAAACACC.

Notes on this clone: The read is 3 residues too short to cover the CDR3 end, so that end is filled in from the germline J gene. The chain combines TRBV7-6 with TRBJ1-2; D is unresolved. This CDR3 has 17 residues. The germline V gene has CDR1 SGHVS and CDR2 FNYEAQ. This CDR3 reads CASSLANMASGVNDYTF. The DNA read from the CDR3 is TGTGCCAGCAGCTTAGCGAACATGGCTAGCGGGGTTAATGAC.

A note on this clone: The read stops 3 residues short of the end of the CDR3; the missing end is completed from the germline J gene. Other DNA sequences in this sample translate to the same CDR3. The chain joins TRBV29-1 to TRBJ1-2; 9 bases agree with TRBD1. This CDR3 comprises 14 residues. Germline V lookup: CDR1 SQVTM, CDR2 ANQGSEA. CDR3 DNA, as far as it was read: TGCAGCGTTGAGTTAATACAGGGGGCACGTGGT. This encodes CSVELIQGARG. The full CDR3 reads CSVELIQGARGYTF.

CDR3 loop: CASTNQGAGTEAFF. CDR3 DNA (partial): TGTGCCAGTACCAATCAGGGGGCTGGAACTGAA. V gene TRBV2 combines with J gene TRBJ1-1; 8 bases match TRBD1. The observed sequence ends 3 residues before the CDR3 terminus, with the missing tail filled in from the germline J gene. Germline V gene sequence: CDR1 SNHLY, CDR2 FYNNEI. The CDR3 runs to 14 residues. The V gene end was trimmed by 9 bases and the J gene end by 5 bases; junction bases not matched to a gene: 11.

The CDR3 is CSVEEGPANYGQYF. The sequenced part of the CDR3 DNA is TGCAGCGTTGAAGAGGGGCCAGCTAACTATGGT. The chain couples TRBV29-1 to TRBJ2-4; the D gene is possibly TRBD1 (5 bases). The CDR3 extends 3 residues past the end of the read, so its final part is completed from the germline J gene. Per germline, CDR1 SQVTM and CDR2 ANQGSEA. The CDR3 totals 14 residues.

The part of the CDR3 DNA that was read is TGCGCCAGCAGCCCCTCCCCGACAGGGTCCACCGGGGAG. This sequence encodes CASSPSPTGSTGE. The whole CDR3 protein is CASSPSPTGSTGELFF. The chain is built from TRBV5-1 and TRBJ2-2; the match to TRBD1 covers 7 bases. The read halts 3 residues ahead of the CDR3 end, with the missing end drawn from the germline J gene. Per germline, CDR1 SGHRS and CDR2 YFSETQ. The CDR3 has 16 amino acids. The V gene end was trimmed by 4 bases and the J gene end by 4 bases; junction bases not matched to a gene: 10.

The part of the CDR3 DNA that was read is TGCAGTGCTTTTCGGACTAGCGGGTCCCCAAGGGGAGGTTACAATGAG. Translation: CSAFRTSGSPRGGYNE. The whole CDR3 is CSAFRTSGSPRGGYNEQFF. The gene calls are TRBV20-1 and TRBJ2-1, with 11 positions matching TRBD2. Sequencing ends 3 residues short of the CDR3 end; the germline J gene provides the rest. The CDR3 has 19 amino acids. Trimming removed 5 bases from V and 4 bases from J; junction bases left unmatched: 19. Germline CDR1 DFQATT, CDR2 SNEGSKA (reference sequence).

As regards this clone: Read sequence stops 3 residues before the CDR3 end, and the germline J gene provides the missing end. The rearrangement links TRBV20-1 to TRBJ2-4; D is unclear. Germline CDR1 is DFQATT and CDR2 is SNEGSKA (reference sequence). There are 13 residues in the CDR3. The CDR3 here is CSADSPSQETQYF. CDR3 DNA (partial): TGCAGTGCCGACTCACCCAGTCAAGAGACT.

About this clone: Sequencing ends 3 residues short of the CDR3 end; the germline J gene provides the rest. The rearrangement joins TRBV29-1 to TRBJ2-4; no clear D. This CDR3 region has 13 residues. The germline V gene encodes CDR1 SQVTM and CDR2 ANQGSEA. CDR3 region: CSVEVGTNYGQYF. Incomplete CDR3 DNA: TGCAGCGTTGAAGTAGGCACAAACTATGGT.

Concerning this clone itself: Coverage ceases 3 residues before the CDR3 finishes, and the germline J gene fills in the end. This chain links TRBV10-1 with TRBJ2-2; D may be TRBD2 (6 bases). Germline CDR1 reads WNHNN; CDR2 reads SYGVQD (reference sequence). The CDR3 is made up of 14 amino acids. V lost 8 bases to trimming and J lost 3 bases, with 13 bases between them. CDR3 sequence: CASLRGSDTGELFF. The CDR3 DNA, read in part, is TGCGCCAGCTTACGGGGGTCTGACACCGGGGAG.

About this clone itself: From the germline J gene comes the end of the CDR3, since the read stops 3 residues before it. The chain couples TRBV4-1 to TRBJ1-1, with 8 bases fitting TRBD1. V shed 4 bases and J 0 bases; nucleotides not matched to a gene: 7. This CDR3 spans 16 amino acids. Germline V gene data show CDR1 as MGHRA and CDR2 as YSYEKL. CDR3 sequence reads: CASSPGQGRMNTEAFF. Partial CDR3 DNA: TGCGCCAGCAGCCCCGGACAGGGACGTATGAACACTGAA.

In the case of this clone: The CDR3 extends 3 residues past the end of the read, so its final part is completed from the germline J gene. The V and J genes are TRBV5-1 and TRBJ2-5; 8 nucleotides agree with TRBD2. The CDR3 consists of 16 residues. Germline assignment: CDR1 SGHRS and CDR2 YFSETQ. J lost 5 bases, V lost 3 bases, and 12 bases had no gene match. CDR3 bases read: TGCGCCAGCAGCTCATCCGGCCGCGGGGGGTTCGAGACC. This codes for CASSSSGRGGFET. The whole CDR3 protein is CASSSSGRGGFETQYF.